Listed here are 23 T cell receptor beta chains from one sample, sequenced in a study of T cells in Graves' hyperthyroidism and ophthalmopathy. From RNA transcripts, TCR beta CDR3 regions were amplified. Using the HTBI primer set, a first-round RT-PCR was run on the TCR CDR3. TCRdb independently ran MiXCR on the multiplex PCR reads; one entry per CDR3 protein. The sample records about 350,000 distinct CDR3 sequences, about a fifth being singletons. Sequences were obtained from blood. Receptors were obtained from a woman between 18 and 30 years old with Graves' hyperthyroidism.

The V gene is TRBV6-5, the J gene TRBJ1-2; maybe TRBD1 (5 bases). Between the trimmed V and J ends, which lost 2 bases and 3 bases, there was a span of 10 bases. In germline, CDR1 is MNHEY, CDR2 SVGAGI. This CDR3 has 14 residues. The CDR3 loop reads CASSYDSSHYGYTF. As DNA, the CDR3 is TGTGCCAGCAGTTACGACAGCTCTCACTATGGCTACACCTTC.

This clonotype was seen ten or more times. The chain recombines TRBV10-3 with TRBJ1-5, with D perhaps matching TRBD1 (5 bases). The germline gives CDR1 ENHRY, CDR2 SYGVKD. V dropped 6 bases and J dropped 3 bases, with 9 bases sitting between them. The CDR3 is 13 residues long. This chain's CDR3 is CAIRGRDNQPQHF. The CDR3, as DNA: TGTGCCATCAGGGGACGGGACAATCAGCCCCAGCATTTT.

This clonotype appeared many times. This rearrangement joins TRBV7-2 to TRBJ2-7; 7 bases line up with TRBD2. CDR3 length: 13 amino acids. V shed 7 bases, J shed 2 bases, and the junction held 5 bases outside the gene matches. Germline V gives CDR1 SGHTA, CDR2 FQGNSA. The CDR3 loop is CASMRGIAYEQYF. CDR3 DNA: TGTGCCAGCATGCGGGGGATTGCCTACGAGCAGTACTTC. Combining the CDR3 with reference TRBV7-2 and TRBJ2-7 gives the whole variable domain GAGVSQSPSNKVTEKGKDVELRCDPISGHTALYWYRQSLGQGLEFLIYFQGNSAPDKSGLPSDRFSAERTGGSVSTLTIQRTQQEDSAVYLCASMRGIAYEQYFGPGTRLTVT.

The table lists this clonotype with many counts. CDR3 loop: CASSLNGGGEEQPQHF. CDR3 nucleotides: TGTGCCAGCTCCCTTAACGGGGGGGGCGAGGAACAGCCCCAGCATTTT. J is TRBJ1-5 and V is TRBV18, with D possibly TRBD1 on 6 matching bases. The germline V gene encodes CDR1 KGHSH and CDR2 LQKENI. CDR3 length equals 16 residues. Trimming took off 6 bases at V and 7 bases at J, with 22 bases between the two ends.

This clonotype has a count of ten or more. CDR3 DNA sequence: TGTGCCAGCAGCACTACTGGACTAGCGGGTGATAGCCAAGAGACCCAGTACTTC. Its protein product is CASSTTGLAGDSQETQYF. The genes are TRBV12-3 or TRBV12-4 and TRBJ2-5; the match to TRBD2 covers 11 bases. Unmatched junction bases numbered 13, after V lost 6 bases and J lost 1 base. The CDR3 loop spans 18 amino acids.

This clonotype occurred many times. V is TRBV7-8 and J is TRBJ1-1; 9 nucleotides agree with TRBD1. Germline values: CDR1 SGHVS, CDR2 FQNEAQ. The V segment lost 5 bases and the J segment 5 bases; nucleotides outside the gene matches: 9. CDR3 length equals 15 residues. The CDR3 DNA is TGTGCCAGCAGCCTCACAGGGGGCATTGGTACTGAAGCTTTCTTT. Translation gives CASSLTGGIGTEAFF.

This clonotype was counted ten times or more. The chain links TRBV29-1 to TRBJ1-1; D remains ambiguous. CDR3 length: 12 residues. The V gene lost 4 bases and the J gene lost 1 base, with 7 bases spanning the gap. Germline V gene sequence: CDR1 SQVTM, CDR2 ANQGSEA. CDR3 sequence reads: CSVAGRNTEAFF. Written as DNA, the CDR3 is TGCAGCGTTGCTGGCCGGAACACTGAAGCTTTCTTT.

The rearrangement links TRBV4-3 to TRBJ2-7, with 12 bases matching TRBD1. After removal of 1 base from V and 13 bases from J, the junction contained 20 bases not matched to a gene. Germline assignment: CDR1 LGHNA and CDR2 YSLEER. This CDR3 has 18 residues. The CDR3 reads CASSQALLMGTGGEEPYF. DNA of the CDR3: TGCGCCAGCAGCCAAGCCCTGCTGATGGGGACAGGGGGCGAGGAGCCTTACTTC.

The J gene is TRBJ2-7, the V gene TRBV27; maybe TRBD2 (6 bases). Germline V gene data show CDR1 as MNHEY and CDR2 as SMNVEV (reference sequence). V was trimmed by 9 bases and J by 3 bases, leaving 18 bases between them. The CDR3 runs to 14 residues. CDR3 sequence: CASSPGDGNYEQYF. The CDR3 DNA follows: TGTGCCAGTAGTCCGGGGGACGGGAACTACGAGCAGTACTTC.

This clonotype was picked up one time. The rearrangement links TRBV30 to TRBJ1-2; D is unclear. Per the germline V gene, CDR1 is GTSNPN and CDR2 is SVGIG (reference sequence). This CDR3 comprises 12 residues. V was clipped by 2 bases and J by 6 bases, with 10 bases between them. CDR3 coding DNA: TGTGCCTGGAGTAAGGGTTGGGATGGCTACACCTTC. It translates to CAWSKGWDGYTF.

A remark on this clonotype: The junction does not match germline at one end; this may be a read error. J is TRBJ1-6 and V is TRBV7-3, with D hard to call. The CDR3 is made up of 15 amino acids. CDR1 is SGHTA, CDR2 FQGTGA, per germline. For the CDR3, the DNA is TGTGCCAGCAGCTTATGGGGATCTCAAGGTTCACCCCTCCTCTTT. Protein sequence: CASSLWGSQGSPLLF.

There are many counts of this clonotype. J is TRBJ1-1 and V is TRBV12-3 or TRBV12-4; possible D gene TRBD1, 6 bases. Trimming shortened V by 7 bases and J by 5 bases, and 17 bases separated the two germline ends. The CDR3 has 14 residues. CDR3 coding DNA: TGTGCCAGCACCCAGGGGCCGGGGAGAACTGAAGCTTTCTTT. This sequence encodes CASTQGPGRTEAFF.

This clonotype appeared many times. This chain joins TRBV29-1 and TRBJ1-5; TRBD1 matches 7 bases. V shed 4 bases and J 3 bases; nucleotides not matched to a gene: 3. CDR3 size: 13 residues. Germline CDR1 reads SQVTM; CDR2 reads ANQGSEA. This CDR3 is CSVVGQDNQPQHF. The CDR3, as DNA: TGCAGCGTTGTCGGACAGGACAATCAGCCCCAGCATTTT.

In this sample, this clonotype turned up many times. The gene calls are TRBV2 and TRBJ1-5; D gene ambiguous. V lost 4 bases, J lost 0 bases, and 7 bases lay in between. Germline CDR1 reads SNHLY; CDR2 reads FYNNEI. The CDR3 has 14 amino acids. CDR3: CASSVAYSNQPQHF. The CDR3, as DNA: TGTGCCAGCAGTGTCGCATATAGCAATCAGCCCCAGCATTTT.

In this sample, this clonotype turned up many times. This chain joins TRBV6-5 and TRBJ1-1; no reliable D call. V shed 0 bases and J shed 8 bases, with 16 bases lying between them. In germline, CDR1 is MNHEY, CDR2 SVGAGI. The CDR3 runs to 15 residues. The CDR3 nucleotides are TGTGCCAGCAGTTACTCGAATACCTACCCATGGGAAGCTTTCTTT. The encoded protein is CASSYSNTYPWEAFF.

As concerns this clonotype: One junction end does not reproduce the germline sequence, and a read error may be involved. The V gene is TRBV7-7, the J gene TRBJ2-2; D possibly corresponds to TRBD2 (5 bases). Germline V lookup: CDR1 SSHAT, CDR2 FNYEAQ (reference sequence). The CDR3 sequence is 16 residues long. This CDR3 is CASSLAPGANTGELFF. CDR3 in DNA: TGTGCTAGCAGCTTAGCACCCGGGGCGAACACCGGGGAGCTGTTTTTT.

Points on this clonotype: A clone one base away is much larger, so this may be a read error. The chain uses TRBV6-5 and TRBJ1-1, with D perhaps TRBD1 (5 bases). The CDR3 contains 14 residues. The germline CDR1 and CDR2 sequences are MNHEY and SVGAGI. CDR3 sequence (DNA): TGTGCCAGCAGTTACAGAGACAGATCCACTGAAGCTTGCTTT. Amino acids: CASSYRDRSTEACF.

This clonotype was observed many times. J is TRBJ2-7 and V is TRBV10-1; D possibly corresponds to TRBD1 (5 bases). Germline lookup yields CDR1 WNHNN and CDR2 SYGVQD (reference sequence). CDR3 length: 14 residues. Trimming cost V 0 bases and J 4 bases, with 10 bases left between them. The CDR3 DNA reads TGCGCCAGCAGTGAGTCTTGGGGCAAGTACGAGCAGTACTTC. Translated, it gives CASSESWGKYEQYF.

This clonotype has a handful of counts. The chain has TRBV12-3 or TRBV12-4 and TRBJ1-2; TRBD1 might be the D (5 bases). This CDR3 spans 14 amino acids. Trimming took off 5 bases at V and 4 bases at J, with 14 bases between the two ends. CDR3 coding DNA: TGTGCCAGCAGTCTAAGTGGGGGATTCTATGGCTACACCTTC. Translation gives CASSLSGGFYGYTF.

This clonotype came up a few times. The rearrangement uses TRBV18 and TRBJ1-1; 7 nucleotides line up with TRBD1. Per germline, CDR1 KGHSH and CDR2 LQKENI. This CDR3 is built from 15 residues. V shed 6 bases, J shed 0 bases, and the junction held 7 bases outside the gene matches. CDR3 in DNA: TGTGCCAGCTCCCCCCCGACAGGGATGAACACTGAAGCTTTCTTT. This codes for CASSPPTGMNTEAFF.

The V and J genes are TRBV10-1 and TRBJ2-2; D possibly uses TRBD1 or TRBD2 (5 bases each). Germline values: CDR1 WNHNN, CDR2 SYGVQD (reference sequence). The CDR3 runs 16 residues. V was shortened by 6 bases and J by 1 base, with 15 bases between the two germline ends. The CDR3 loop reads CASSKNGAGNTGELFF. CDR3 nucleotide sequence: TGCGCCAGCAGCAAAAACGGGGCGGGGAACACCGGGGAGCTGTTTTTT.

Remarks on this clonotype: This likely comes from a read error, as the CDR3 has no conserved phenylalanine or tryptophan at its end. This rearrangement joins TRBV3-1 to TRBJ2-5, with D tentatively TRBD2 (5 bases). This CDR3 comprises 14 residues. V dropped 4 bases and J dropped 2 bases, with 11 bases sitting between them. CDR1 is LGHDT and CDR2 is YNNKEL in the germline V gene (reference sequence). CDR3 sequence: CASSPPGRQETQYY. CDR3 bases: TGTGCCAGCAGCCCCCCTGGGAGACAAGAGACCCAGTACTAC.

This clonotype was recorded at least ten times. The genes are TRBV19 and TRBJ1-1; D is unresolved. This CDR3 comprises 14 residues. Germline values: CDR1 LNHDA, CDR2 SQIVND (reference sequence). The V end was cut by 2 bases, the J end by 6 bases, with 13 bases between. CDR3 in amino acids: CASSITGRSAEAFF. The DNA of the CDR3 is TGTGCCAGTAGTATAACCGGGCGGTCCGCTGAAGCTTTCTTT. The entire variable domain, with the rest obtained from reference TRBV19 and TRBJ1-1, is as follows: DGGITQSPKYLFRKEGQNVTLSCEQNLNHDAMYWYRQDPGQGLRLIYYSQIVNDFQKGDIAEGYSVSREKKESFPLTVTSAQKNPTAFYLCASSITGRSAEAFFGQGTRLTVV.